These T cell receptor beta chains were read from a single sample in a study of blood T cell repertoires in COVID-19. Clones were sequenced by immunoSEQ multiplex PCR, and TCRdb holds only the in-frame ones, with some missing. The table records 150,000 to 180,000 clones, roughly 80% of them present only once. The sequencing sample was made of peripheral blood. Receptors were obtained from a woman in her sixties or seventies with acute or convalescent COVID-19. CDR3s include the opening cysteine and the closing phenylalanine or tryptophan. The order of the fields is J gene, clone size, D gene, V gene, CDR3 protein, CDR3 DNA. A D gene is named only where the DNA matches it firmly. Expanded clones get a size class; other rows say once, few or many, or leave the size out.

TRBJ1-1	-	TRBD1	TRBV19	CASSRAGQDSAFF	TGTGCCAGTAGTCGAGCTGGACAGGATTCGGCTTTCTTT
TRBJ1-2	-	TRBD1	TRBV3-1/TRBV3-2	CASSQAPSGQGFGGYTF	TGTGCCAGCAGCCAAGCCCCTTCGGGACAGGGATTTGGTGGCTACACCTTC
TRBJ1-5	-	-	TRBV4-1	CASSQGTIGSWSNQPQHF	TGCGCCAGCAGCCAAGGGACAATTGGTTCTTGGAGCAATCAGCCCCAGCATTTT
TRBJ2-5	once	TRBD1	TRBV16	CASSLQGAKETQYF	TGTGCCAGCAGCTTACAGGGGGCTAAAGAGACCCAGTACTTC
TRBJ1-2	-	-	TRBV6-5	CASNLPNGGAGYTF	TGTGCCAGCAATCTCCCGAATGGGGGGGCAGGCTACACCTTC
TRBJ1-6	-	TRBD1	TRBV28	CASSLRTGDSPLHF	TGTGCCAGCAGTCTCCGGACAGGGGATTCACCCCTCCACTTT
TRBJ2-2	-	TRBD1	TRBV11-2	CASSKTGGSTGELFF	TGTGCCAGCAGCAAGACAGGGGGCAGCACCGGGGAGCTGTTTTTT
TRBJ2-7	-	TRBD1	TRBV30	CAWSGDRGYYEQYF	TGTGCCTGGAGTGGGGACAGGGGATACTACGAGCAGTACTTC
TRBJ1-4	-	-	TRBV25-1	CASSSFQGEKLFF	TGTGCCAGCAGTTCCTTCCAGGGGGAAAAACTGTTTTTT
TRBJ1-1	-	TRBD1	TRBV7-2	CASSLGDRDSGTEAFF	TGTGCCAGCAGCTTAGGGGACAGGGATTCAGGCACTGAAGCTTTCTTT
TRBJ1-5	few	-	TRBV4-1	CASSQDGLRGQPQHF	TGCGCCAGCAGCCAAGATGGGTTACGGGGTCAGCCCCAGCATTTT
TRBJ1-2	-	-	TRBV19	CASSIDLNYGYTF	TGTGCCAGTAGTATAGACCTAAACTATGGCTACACCTTC
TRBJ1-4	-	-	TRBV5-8	CASSFLGGKLFF	TGTGCCAGCAGCTTCTTGGGCGGGAAACTGTTTTTT
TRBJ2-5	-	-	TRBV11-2	CASSLASGGETQYF	TGTGCCAGCAGCTTAGCCTCAGGTGGGGAGACCCAGTACTTC
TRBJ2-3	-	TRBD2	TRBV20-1	CSASSLTSGGTDTQYF	TGCAGTGCTAGTTCCCTGACTAGCGGGGGGACAGATACGCAGTATTTT
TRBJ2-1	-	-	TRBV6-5	CASSALALGKNEQFF	TGTGCCAGCAGCGCACTAGCCCTGGGGAAAAATGAGCAGTTCTTC
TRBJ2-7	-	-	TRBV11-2	CASSLYQGPYEQYF	TGTGCCAGCAGCTTATATCAGGGGCCCTACGAGCAGTACTTC
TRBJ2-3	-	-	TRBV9	CASSVRTGDTQYF	TGTGCCAGCAGCGTAAGAACGGGAGATACGCAGTATTTT
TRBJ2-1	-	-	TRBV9	CASSVGSLLRYNEQFF	TGTGCCAGCAGCGTAGGGTCTCTCCTCAGGTACAATGAGCAGTTCTTC
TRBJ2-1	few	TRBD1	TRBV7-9	CASSLGRTGDGYNEQFF	TGTGCCAGCAGCTTAGGCCGGACAGGGGATGGCTACAATGAGCAGTTCTTC
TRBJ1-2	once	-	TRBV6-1	CASSDGSNYGYTF	TGTGCCAGCAGTGACGGGTCTAACTATGGCTACACCTTC
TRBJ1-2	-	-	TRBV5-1	CASSSSQGSRGYTF	TGCGCCAGCAGCTCTTCGCAGGGGTCGAGAGGCTACACCTTC
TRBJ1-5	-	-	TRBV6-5	CASSTVGSHQPQHF	TGTGCCAGCAGCACCGTTGGGAGCCATCAGCCCCAGCATTTT